Following are 3 T cell receptor beta chains from one sample sequenced in a study of OX40 agonist ivuxolimab in advanced cancers. Generated by immunoSEQ multiplex PCR, the TCRdb table keeps only in-frame clones and is missing some. The table records 65,000 to 80,000 clones, roughly 90% of them present only once. The sequencing here drew on CD4+ or CD8+ T cells sorted from blood, taken in a trial of the OX40 agonist ivuxolimab. These receptors were collected from an adult with an advanced solid tumor such as melanoma, head and neck, liver or kidney cancer.

V gene TRBV13 combines with J gene TRBJ2-2; D call uncertain. This CDR3 has 15 residues. The V gene's germline CDR1 is PRHDT and CDR2 FYEKMQ (reference sequence). The V end lost 2 bases, the J end lost 6 bases, and 13 bases lay between the germline ends. The CDR3 DNA reads TGTGCCAGCAGCTTAAATCTTGGCAACGCCGGGGAGCTGTTTTTT. This encodes CASSLNLGNAGELFF.

The V gene is TRBV11-3, the J gene TRBJ1-2, with TRBD1 matching over 8 bases. This CDR3 comprises 15 residues. The germline gives CDR1 SGHNT, CDR2 YENEEA. V lost 4 bases and J lost 3; bases outside the gene matches: 7. CDR3 coding DNA: TGTGCCAGCAGCTCGTTCCAGGGGGCACACTATGGCTACACCTTC. Protein sequence: CASSSFQGAHYGYTF.

V usage is TRBV30 and J usage is TRBJ1-5, with D hard to call. CDR1 is GTSNPN and CDR2 is SVGIG in the germline V gene (reference sequence). This CDR3 has 15 residues. Deletions cut 0 bases from V and 2 bases from J, with 11 bases between. This CDR3 is CAWSVLGSGNQPQHF. The DNA for the CDR3 is TGTGCCTGGAGTGTACTAGGGTCTGGCAATCAGCCCCAGCATTTT.